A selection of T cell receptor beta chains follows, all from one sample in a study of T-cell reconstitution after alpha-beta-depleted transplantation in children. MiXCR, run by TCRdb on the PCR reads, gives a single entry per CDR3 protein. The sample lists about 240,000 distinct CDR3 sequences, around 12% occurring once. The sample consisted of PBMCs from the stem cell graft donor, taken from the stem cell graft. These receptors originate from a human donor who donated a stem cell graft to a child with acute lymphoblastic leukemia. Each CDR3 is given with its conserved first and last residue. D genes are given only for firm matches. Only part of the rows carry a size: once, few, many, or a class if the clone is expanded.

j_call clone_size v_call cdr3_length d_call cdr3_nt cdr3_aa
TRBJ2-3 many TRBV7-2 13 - TGTGCCAGCAGACAAGGGCCCCCAGATACGCAGTATTTT CASRQGPPDTQYF
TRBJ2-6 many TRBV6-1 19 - TGTGCCAGCAGTCCCCGGACTTCTGGGTATAGCTCTGGGGCCAACGTCCTGACTTTC CASSPRTSGYSSGANVLTF
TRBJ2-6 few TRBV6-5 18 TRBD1 TGTGCCAGCAGTCACCCGGGACAGGTCGCGTCTGGGGCCAACGGCCTGACTTTC CASSHPGQVASGANGLTF
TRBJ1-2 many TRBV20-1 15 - TGCAGTGCTCGCCCGACCGGTACCGCCTTCTATGGCTACACCTTC CSARPTGTAFYGYTF
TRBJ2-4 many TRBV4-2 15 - TGTGCCAGCAGCCAGGCCGGGACGGACAAAAACATTCAGTACTTC CASSQAGTDKNIQYF
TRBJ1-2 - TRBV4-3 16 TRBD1 TGCGCCAGCAGCCATGTTATCGACAGGGAGGACTATGGCTACACCTTC CASSHVIDREDYGYTF
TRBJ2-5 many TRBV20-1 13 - TGCAGTGCACAGGCGGCGGGGCGCGAGACCCAGTACTTC CSAQAAGRETQYF
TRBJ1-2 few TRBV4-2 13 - TGTGCCAGCAGCGAAGGGGGGGCGCTCGGCTACACCTTC CASSEGGALGYTF
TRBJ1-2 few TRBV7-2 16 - TGTGCCAGCAGCCCCGAGGGTCCCGGGGTTACCTATGGCTACACCTTC CASSPEGPGVTYGYTF
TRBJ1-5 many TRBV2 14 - TGTGCCAGCAGTGATTCGGGGGCCCAAGAGCCCCAGCATTTT CASSDSGAQEPQHF
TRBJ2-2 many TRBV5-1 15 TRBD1 TGCGCCAGCAGGGGGACAGGGGAAATCACCGGGGAGCTGTTTTTT CASRGTGEITGELFF
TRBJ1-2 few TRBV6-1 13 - TGTGCCAGCAGTCGAACTGGACGGTCTTCTTACACCTTC CASSRTGRSSYTF
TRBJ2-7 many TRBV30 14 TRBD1 TGTGCCTGGGGAAAACAGGGGGGCTCCTACGAGCAGTACTTC CAWGKQGGSYEQYF
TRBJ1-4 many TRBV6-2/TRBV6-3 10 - TGTGCCAGCAGCGGGGAAAAACTGTTTTTT CASSGEKLFF
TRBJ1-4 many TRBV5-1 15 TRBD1 TGCGCCAGCAGCCTGGGTGGACAGGATAATGAAAAACTGTTTTTT CASSLGGQDNEKLFF
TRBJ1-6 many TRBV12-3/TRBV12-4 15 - TGTGCCAGCAGTTTGGGGGCATCCTATAATTCACCCCTCCACTTT CASSLGASYNSPLHF
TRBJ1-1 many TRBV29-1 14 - TGCAGCGTTGAAGACAGGGCCCCGAACACTGAAGCTTTCTTT CSVEDRAPNTEAFF
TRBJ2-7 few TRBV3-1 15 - TGTGCCAGCAGCTCCCGGGACGGGGTCTTCTACGAGCAGTACTTC CASSSRDGVFYEQYF
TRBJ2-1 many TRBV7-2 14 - TGTGCCAGCAGCTTAGCGCGACTATCATATGAGCAGTTCTTC CASSLARLSYEQFF
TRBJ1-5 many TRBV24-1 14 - TGTGCCACCAGTGAGCAGGGCCTTAATCAGCCCCAGCATTTT CATSEQGLNQPQHF
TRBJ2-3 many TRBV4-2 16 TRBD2 TGTGCCAGCAGCCAGCAACCGGGACTAGCAACAGATACGCAGTATTTT CASSQQPGLATDTQYF
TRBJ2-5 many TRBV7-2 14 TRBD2 TGTGCCAGCAGCCCCCGGACTAGCGCAGAGACCCAGTACTTC CASSPRTSAETQYF
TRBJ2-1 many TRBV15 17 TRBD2 TGTGCCACCAGCAGAGATCGACGGACTAGCGGTTACAATGAGCAGTTCTTC CATSRDRRTSGYNEQFF
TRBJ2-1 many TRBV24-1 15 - TGTGCCACCAGTGATCAGGGGAAGTCCTACAATGAGCAGTTCTTC CATSDQGKSYNEQFF
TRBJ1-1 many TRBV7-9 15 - TGTGCCAGCAGCTTGGAACCGGGGGCGAACACTGAAGCTTTCTTT CASSLEPGANTEAFF
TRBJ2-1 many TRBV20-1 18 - TGCAGTGCTAGGTTATTTGGGGGGGACAGGAGCTCCTACAATGAGCAGTTCTTC CSARLFGGDRSSYNEQFF
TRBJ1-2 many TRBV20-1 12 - TGCAGTGCTAGTCCACGAGGGGATGGCTACACCTTC CSASPRGDGYTF
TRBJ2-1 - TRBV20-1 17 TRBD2 TGCAGTGCTAGAGATAGGATAGCGGGAATATTGGAGAATGAGCAGTTCTTC CSARDRIAGILENEQFF
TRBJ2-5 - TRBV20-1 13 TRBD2 TGCAGTGCTAGAGGACTAGCGCAAGAGACCCAGTACTTC CSARGLAQETQYF
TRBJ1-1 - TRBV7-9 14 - TGTGCCAGCAGCTCACACGGGGGGAACACTGAAGCTTTCTTT CASSSHGGNTEAFF
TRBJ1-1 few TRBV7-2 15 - TGTGCCAGCAGCGCCCGAGGAGGAGGGGACACTGAAGCTTTCTTT CASSARGGGDTEAFF
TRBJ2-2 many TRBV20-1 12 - TGCAGTGCCACTAGAGGAACCGGGGAGCTGTTTTTT CSATRGTGELFF
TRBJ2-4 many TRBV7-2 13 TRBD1 TGTGCCAGCACCCCGACAGGGAGAAACATTCAGTACTTC CASTPTGRNIQYF
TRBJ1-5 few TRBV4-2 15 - TGTGCCAGCAGCCAAGGAGAAATGGAGAGTCAGCCCCAGCATTTT CASSQGEMESQPQHF
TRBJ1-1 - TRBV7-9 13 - TGTGCCAGCATCCGTCGCGCGGGCACTGAAGCTTTCTTT CASIRRAGTEAFF
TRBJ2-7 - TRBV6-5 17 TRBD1 TGTGCCAGCAGTTACTCGAGACCCGGGACAGGGGCCTACGAGCAGTACTTC CASSYSRPGTGAYEQYF
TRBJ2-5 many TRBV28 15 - TGTGCCAGCAGTTTTCAGGGAAAGGAGAAGGAGACCCAGTACTTC CASSFQGKEKETQYF